The present entry profiles one TCR beta chain with its context. Original processing notes: How many nucleated cells were present was estimated from reference gene primer amplification. Using immunoSEQ multiplex PCR, the repertoire was profiled, and TCRdb retains in-frame clones only, with some absent. D and trimming come from the DNA, and the V and J calls and clone size come from that table. The table records about 200,000 clones, 75% to 90% of them present only once. This record belongs to a study of blood T cell repertoires in COVID-19. Study-level background: Whether acute or convalescent, the COVID-19 samples came from the United States, Italy and Spain. From T cells, B-cell-depleted T cells, or PBMCs came the material, which was cDNA or gDNA.

V trimming: 3 bases; J trimming: 0 bases; junction bases outside the gene matches: 8. The CDR3 has 17 residues. Germline CDR1 LNHNV, CDR2 YYDKDF (reference sequence). This receptor was taken from a man in his 60s with acute or convalescent COVID-19. The chain is built from TRBV15 and TRBJ1-5, with TRBD1 identical over 7 bases. The sample comprised peripheral blood. The DNA of the CDR3 is TGTGCCACCAGCAGCCGGACAGGAGAATATAGCAATCAGCCCCAGCATTTT. Translated: CATSSRTGEYSNQPQHF.